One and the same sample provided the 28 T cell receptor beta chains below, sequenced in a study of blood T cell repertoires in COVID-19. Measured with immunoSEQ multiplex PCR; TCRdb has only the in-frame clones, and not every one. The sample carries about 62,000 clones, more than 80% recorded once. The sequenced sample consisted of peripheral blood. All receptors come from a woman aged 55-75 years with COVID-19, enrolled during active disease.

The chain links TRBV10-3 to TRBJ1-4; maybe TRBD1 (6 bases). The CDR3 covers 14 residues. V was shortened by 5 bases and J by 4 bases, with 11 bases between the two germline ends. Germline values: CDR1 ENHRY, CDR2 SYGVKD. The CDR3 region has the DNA TGTGCCATCAGTAAGACAGGCTTTAATGAAAAACTGTTTTTT. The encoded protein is CAISKTGFNEKLFF.

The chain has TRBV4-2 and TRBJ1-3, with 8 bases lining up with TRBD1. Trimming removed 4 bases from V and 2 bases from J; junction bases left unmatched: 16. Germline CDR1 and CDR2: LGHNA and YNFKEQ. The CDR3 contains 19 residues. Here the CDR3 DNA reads TGTGCCAGCAGCCTCGTGCGGCCAGGGGGCGAACGTCCTGGAAACACCATATATTTT. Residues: CASSLVRPGGERPGNTIYF.

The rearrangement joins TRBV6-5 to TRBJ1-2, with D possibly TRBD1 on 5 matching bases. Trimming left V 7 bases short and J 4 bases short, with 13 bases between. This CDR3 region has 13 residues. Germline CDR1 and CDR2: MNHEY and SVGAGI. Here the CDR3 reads CASTGGGTYGYTF. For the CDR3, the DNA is TGTGCCAGCACCGGGGGGGGGACCTATGGCTACACCTTC.

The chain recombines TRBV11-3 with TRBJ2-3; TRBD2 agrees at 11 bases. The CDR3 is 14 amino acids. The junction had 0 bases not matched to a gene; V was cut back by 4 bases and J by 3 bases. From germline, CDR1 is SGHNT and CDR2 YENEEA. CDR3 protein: CASSWTSGTDTQYF. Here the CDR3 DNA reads TGTGCCAGCAGCTGGACTAGCGGGACAGATACGCAGTATTTT.

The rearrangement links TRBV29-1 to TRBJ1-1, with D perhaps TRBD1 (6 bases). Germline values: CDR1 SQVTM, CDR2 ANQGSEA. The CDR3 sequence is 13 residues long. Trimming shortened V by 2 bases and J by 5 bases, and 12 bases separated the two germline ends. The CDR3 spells CSVETGMGTEAFF. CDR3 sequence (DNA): TGCAGCGTTGAAACAGGGATGGGGACTGAAGCTTTCTTT.

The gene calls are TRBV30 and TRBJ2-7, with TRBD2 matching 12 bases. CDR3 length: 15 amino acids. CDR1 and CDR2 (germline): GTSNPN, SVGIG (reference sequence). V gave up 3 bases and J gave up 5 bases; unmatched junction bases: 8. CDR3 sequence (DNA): TGTGCCTGGAGACTAGCGGGAGGATACGTCGACGAGCAGTACTTC. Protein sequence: CAWRLAGGYVDEQYF.

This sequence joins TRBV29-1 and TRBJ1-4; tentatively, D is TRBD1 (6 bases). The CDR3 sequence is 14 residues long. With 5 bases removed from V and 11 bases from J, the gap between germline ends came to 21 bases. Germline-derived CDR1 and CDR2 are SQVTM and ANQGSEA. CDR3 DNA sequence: TGCAGCGTTTCTGGGTCCGGACAGCTTGGCAAACTGTTTTTT. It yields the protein CSVSGSGQLGKLFF.

CDR3 nucleotides: TGTGCCAGCAGCTCTAACCCCAGGGGGTCAACCTACGAGCAGTACTTC. Its protein is CASSSNPRGSTYEQYF. The chain uses TRBV7-9 and TRBJ2-7, with 7 bases matching TRBD1. This CDR3 is built from 16 residues. CDR1 and CDR2 (germline): SEHNR, FQNEAQ (reference sequence). J was trimmed by 2 bases and V by 4 bases; bases with no gene match: 11.

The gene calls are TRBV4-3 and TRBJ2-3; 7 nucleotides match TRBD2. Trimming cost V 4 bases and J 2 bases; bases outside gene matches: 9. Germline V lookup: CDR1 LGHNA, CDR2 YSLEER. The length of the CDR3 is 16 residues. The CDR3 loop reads CASSPNSLAVTDTQYF. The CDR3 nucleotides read TGCGCCAGCAGCCCGAACAGCCTAGCGGTCACAGATACGCAGTATTTT.

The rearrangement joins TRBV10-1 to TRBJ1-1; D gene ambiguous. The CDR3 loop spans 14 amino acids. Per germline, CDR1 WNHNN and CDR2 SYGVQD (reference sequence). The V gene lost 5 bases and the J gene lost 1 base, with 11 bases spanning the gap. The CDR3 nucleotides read TGCGCCAGCAGTCGCGCCGGGAGGAACACTGAAGCTTTCTTT. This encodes CASSRAGRNTEAFF.

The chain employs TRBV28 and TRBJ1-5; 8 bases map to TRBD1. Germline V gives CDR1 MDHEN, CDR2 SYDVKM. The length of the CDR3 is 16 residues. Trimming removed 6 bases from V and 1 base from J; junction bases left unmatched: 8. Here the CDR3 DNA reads TGTGCCAGCAGCACTTACCGGACAGGGAGCAATCAGCCCCAGCATTTT. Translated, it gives CASSTYRTGSNQPQHF.

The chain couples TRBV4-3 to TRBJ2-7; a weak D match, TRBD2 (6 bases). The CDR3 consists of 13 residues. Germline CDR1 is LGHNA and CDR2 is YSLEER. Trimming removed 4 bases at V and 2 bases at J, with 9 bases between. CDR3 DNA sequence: TGCGCCAGCAGCCGTGGGACTGCCTACGAGCAGTACTTC. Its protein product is CASSRGTAYEQYF.

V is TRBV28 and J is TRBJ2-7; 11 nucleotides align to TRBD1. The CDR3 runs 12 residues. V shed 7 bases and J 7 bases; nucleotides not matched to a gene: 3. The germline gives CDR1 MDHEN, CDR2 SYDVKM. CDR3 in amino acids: CASMDRGLEQYF. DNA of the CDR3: TGTGCCAGCATGGACAGGGGGCTTGAGCAGTACTTC.

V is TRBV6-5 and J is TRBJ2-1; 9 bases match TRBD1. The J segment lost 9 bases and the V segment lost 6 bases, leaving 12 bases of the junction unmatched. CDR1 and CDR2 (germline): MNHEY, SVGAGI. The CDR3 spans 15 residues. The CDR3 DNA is TGTGCCAGCAGGCACAGGGGGCTGGCTGGGGGTGAGCAGTTCTTC. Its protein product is CASRHRGLAGGEQFF.

The CDR3 is CASSPRREGGYTF. The CDR3, as DNA: TGTGCCAGCAGCCCTAGGAGGGAGGGCGGCTACACCTTC. The chain has TRBV11-3 and TRBJ1-2; D gene unclear. The CDR3 has 13 amino acids. The germline gives CDR1 SGHNT, CDR2 YENEEA. Trimming removed 5 bases from V and 8 bases from J, with 15 bases in between.

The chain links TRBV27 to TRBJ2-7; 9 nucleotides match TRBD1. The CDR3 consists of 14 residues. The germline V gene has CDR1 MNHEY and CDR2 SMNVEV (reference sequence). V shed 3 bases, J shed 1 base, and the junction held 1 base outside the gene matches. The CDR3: CASSLGTGSYEQYF. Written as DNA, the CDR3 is TGTGCCAGCAGTTTGGGGACAGGGTCCTACGAGCAGTACTTC.

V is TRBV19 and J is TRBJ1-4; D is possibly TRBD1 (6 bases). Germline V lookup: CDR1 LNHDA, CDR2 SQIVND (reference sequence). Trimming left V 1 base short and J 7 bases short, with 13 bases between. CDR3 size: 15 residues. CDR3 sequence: CASSIVLRGGEKLFF. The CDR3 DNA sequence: TGTGCCAGTAGTATAGTGCTCAGGGGCGGTGAAAAACTGTTTTTT.

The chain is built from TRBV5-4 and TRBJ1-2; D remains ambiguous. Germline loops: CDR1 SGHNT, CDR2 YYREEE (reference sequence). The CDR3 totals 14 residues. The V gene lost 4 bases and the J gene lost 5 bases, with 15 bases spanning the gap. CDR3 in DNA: TGTGCCAGCAGCGAACGGGATGTAGGGTATGGCTACACCTTC. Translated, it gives CASSERDVGYGYTF.

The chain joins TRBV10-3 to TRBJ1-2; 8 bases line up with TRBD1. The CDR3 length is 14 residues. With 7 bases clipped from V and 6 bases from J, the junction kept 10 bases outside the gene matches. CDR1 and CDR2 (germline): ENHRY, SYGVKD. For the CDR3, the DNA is TGTGCCATCACCGTGGACAGGGCGGGCAATGGCTACACCTTC. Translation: CAITVDRAGNGYTF.

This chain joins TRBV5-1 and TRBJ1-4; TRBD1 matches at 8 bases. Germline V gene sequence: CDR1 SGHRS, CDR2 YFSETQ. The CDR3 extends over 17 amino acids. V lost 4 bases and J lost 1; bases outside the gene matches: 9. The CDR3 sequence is CASSPGQGARTNEKLFF. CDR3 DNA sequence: TGCGCCAGCAGCCCGGGTCAGGGGGCCAGAACTAATGAAAAACTGTTTTTT. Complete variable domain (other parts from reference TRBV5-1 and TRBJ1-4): KAGVTQTPRYLIKTRGQQVTLSCSPISGHRSVSWYQQTPGQGLQFLFEYFSETQRNKGNFPGRFSGRQFSNSRSEMNVSTLELGDSALYLCASSPGQGARTNEKLFFGSGTQLSVL.

The CDR3 DNA sequence: TGCGCCAGCAGCCACTCGACGGACAGGGTGGGTGAAAAACTGTTTTTT. Translation: CASSHSTDRVGEKLFF. The rearrangement links TRBV4-1 to TRBJ1-4; 8 nucleotides match TRBD1. The CDR3 has 16 amino acids. CDR1 MGHRA and CDR2 YSYEKL come from the germline V gene. The ends lost 3 bases at V and 7 bases at J; junction bases unmatched: 10.

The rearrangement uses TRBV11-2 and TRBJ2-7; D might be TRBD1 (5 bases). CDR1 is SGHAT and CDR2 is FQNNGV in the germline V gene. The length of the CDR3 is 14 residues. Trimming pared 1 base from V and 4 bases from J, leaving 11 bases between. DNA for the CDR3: TGTGCCAGCAGCTTAGGATCTGGGGCGTACGAGCAGTACTTC. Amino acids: CASSLGSGAYEQYF.

CDR3 in DNA: TGTGCCAGCAGTTACAGACAGTTCAGCTCCTACAATGAGCAGTTCTTC. This codes for CASSYRQFSSYNEQFF. This chain connects TRBV6-5 to TRBJ2-1; D is possibly TRBD1 (5 bases). V was shortened by 2 bases and J by 0 bases, with 11 bases between the two germline ends. The germline CDR1 and CDR2 sequences are MNHEY and SVGAGI. CDR3 length: 16 residues.

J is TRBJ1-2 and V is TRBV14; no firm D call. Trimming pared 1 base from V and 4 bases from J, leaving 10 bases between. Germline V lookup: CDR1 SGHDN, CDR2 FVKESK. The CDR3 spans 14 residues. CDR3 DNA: TGTGCCAGCAGCCAAGCGGGGTTCCTCTATGGCTACACCTTC. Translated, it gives CASSQAGFLYGYTF.

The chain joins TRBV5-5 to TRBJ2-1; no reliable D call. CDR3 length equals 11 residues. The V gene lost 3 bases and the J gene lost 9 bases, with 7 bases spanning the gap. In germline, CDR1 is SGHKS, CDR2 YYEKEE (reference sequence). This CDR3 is CASSSLIEQFF. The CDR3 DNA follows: TGTGCCAGCAGCTCCCTAATTGAGCAGTTCTTC.

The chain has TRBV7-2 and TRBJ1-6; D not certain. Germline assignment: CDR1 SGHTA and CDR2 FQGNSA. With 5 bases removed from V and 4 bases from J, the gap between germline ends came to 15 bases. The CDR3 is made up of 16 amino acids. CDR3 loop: CASSLRPRGYNSPLHF. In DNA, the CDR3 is TGTGCCAGCAGCCTTCGCCCCAGAGGTTATAATTCACCCCTCCACTTT.

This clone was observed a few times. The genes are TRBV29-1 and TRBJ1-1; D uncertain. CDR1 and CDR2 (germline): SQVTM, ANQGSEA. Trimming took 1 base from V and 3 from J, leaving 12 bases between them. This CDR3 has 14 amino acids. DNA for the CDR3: TGCAGCGTTGAAGGAGTTTCCTCGGACACTGAAGCTTTCTTT. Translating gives CSVEGVSSDTEAFF.

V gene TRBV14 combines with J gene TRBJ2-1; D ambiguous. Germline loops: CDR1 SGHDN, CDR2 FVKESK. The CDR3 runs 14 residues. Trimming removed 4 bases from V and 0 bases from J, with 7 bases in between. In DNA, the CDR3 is TGTGCCAGCAGCCGACACATCTCCTACAATGAGCAGTTCTTC. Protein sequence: CASSRHISYNEQFF.